This T cell receptor (beta chain) originates from a study of blood T cell repertoires in COVID-19. This clone occurred once. Sequencing used immunoSEQ multiplex PCR; TCRdb keeps in-frame clones, though not all of them. The data show fewer than 200,000 clones, more than 75% seen once. The CDR3 is made up of 13 amino acids. Trimming stripped 8 bases from V and 4 bases from J, with 14 bases between. In germline, CDR1 is KGHSH, CDR2 LQKENI. This clonotype was obtained from a woman in her fifties or sixties with COVID-19, enrolled during active disease. This sequence joins TRBV18 and TRBJ2-5; D call uncertain. Input material: peripheral blood. In nucleotides, the CDR3 is TGTGCCAGCACCCTTATTAGAGGAGAGACCCAGTACTTC. Its translation is CASTLIRGETQYF.